This T cell receptor (beta chain) was profiled in a study of T cells after yellow fever vaccination. Study overall: The fractions with low cell numbers were processed using SMART-Seq v4 Ultra Low Input.

MiXCR was run by TCRdb on the 5' RACE reads, yielding one entry per CDR3 protein. The sample includes more than 300,000 distinct CDR3 sequences, around a tenth of them seen just once. Study-wide results and caveats: A weaker but faster secondary response was observed, peaking on day 5 versus 15. FACS-sorted repertoires could harbor abundant contaminating bulk-population clonotypes.

This CDR3 comprises 14 residues. Germline-derived CDR1 and CDR2 are KGHSH and LQKENI. The V end lost 3 bases, the J end lost 4 bases, and 9 bases lay between the germline ends. A few counts support this clonotype. No antigen is known for it. This sequence originates from a young man who received the YFV17D yellow fever vaccine. The source material was CD4+ T cells sorted from PBMCs, sampled 45 days after the yellow fever booster vaccination. This chain connects TRBV18 to TRBJ2-2; tentatively, D is TRBD1 (5 bases). The CDR3 DNA reads TGTGCCAGCTCACCGTGGGGCGCCACCGGGGAGCTGTTTTTT. It yields the protein CASSPWGATGELFF.